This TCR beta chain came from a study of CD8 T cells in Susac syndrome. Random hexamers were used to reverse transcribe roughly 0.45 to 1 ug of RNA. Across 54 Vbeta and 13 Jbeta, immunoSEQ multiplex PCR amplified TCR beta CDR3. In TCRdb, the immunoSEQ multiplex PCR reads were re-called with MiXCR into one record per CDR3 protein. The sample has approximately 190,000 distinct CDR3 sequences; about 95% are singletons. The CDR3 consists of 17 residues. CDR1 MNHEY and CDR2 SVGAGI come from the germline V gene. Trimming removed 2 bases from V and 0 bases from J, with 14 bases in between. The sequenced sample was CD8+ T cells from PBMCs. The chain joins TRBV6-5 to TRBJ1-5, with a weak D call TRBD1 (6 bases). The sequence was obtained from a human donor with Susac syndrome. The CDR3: CASSYPAGAISNQPQHF. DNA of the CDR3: TGTGCCAGCAGTTACCCCGCAGGGGCCATTAGCAATCAGCCCCAGCATTTT.